These 14 T cell receptor beta chains were all obtained from the same sample, sequenced in a study of immune evolution from preneoplasia to lung adenocarcinoma. Data came from immunoSEQ multiplex PCR; TCRdb stores just in-frame clones and leaves some out. The sample has thousands of clones, approximately 80% seen once. Sequencing input: FFPE adjacent normal lung tissue. The receptors were gathered from a person between 60 and 80 years old with lung adenocarcinoma.

The chain couples TRBV13 to TRBJ2-4, with TRBD1 matching 10 bases. This CDR3 has 15 amino acids. CDR1 PRHDT and CDR2 FYEKMQ come from the germline V gene (reference sequence). Trimming at V came to 5 bases and at J to 8 bases, leaving 9 bases not matched to a gene. The DNA for the CDR3 is TGTGCCAGCAGCCTAGAGACAGGGGGCGGGGACATTCAGTACTTC. Translated, it gives CASSLETGGGDIQYF.

This chain uses TRBV27 with TRBJ2-7; possible D gene TRBD2, 5 bases. Germline V gene lookup returns CDR1 MNHEY and CDR2 SMNVEV (reference sequence). With 8 bases removed from V and 6 bases from J, the gap between germline ends came to 14 bases. The CDR3 sequence is 12 residues long. CDR3 residues: CASGSGNREQYF. DNA of the CDR3: TGTGCCAGCGGGTCGGGAAATCGCGAGCAGTACTTC.

CDR3 DNA: TGTGCCAGCAGCTTAGCAGCGGGGGCAAACGAGCAGTACTTC. Protein product: CASSLAAGANEQYF. The V and J genes are TRBV11-2 and TRBJ2-7; 8 bases are a match to TRBD2. The CDR3 totals 14 residues. J lost 5 bases, V lost 1 base, and 4 bases had no gene match. CDR1 is SGHAT and CDR2 is FQNNGV in the germline V gene.

This chain uses TRBV10-2 with TRBJ1-5; no firm D call. With 6 bases removed from V and 9 bases from J, the gap between germline ends came to 15 bases. The CDR3 runs 13 residues. The germline V gene encodes CDR1 WSHSY and CDR2 SAAADI. The CDR3 region is CASRPGPPAPQHF. In DNA, the CDR3 is TGCGCCAGCAGACCCGGGCCTCCAGCGCCCCAGCATTTT.

In DNA, the CDR3 is TGTGCCAGCAGCTTGGCCACGGACCTAAAACAGCCCCAGCATTTT. This encodes CASSLATDLKQPQHF. This sequence joins TRBV5-6 and TRBJ1-5; D not certain. Germline CDR1 is SGHDT and CDR2 is YYEEEE. The CDR3 sequence is 15 residues long. Trimming took 0 bases from V and 7 from J, leaving 14 bases between them.

J is TRBJ2-1 and V is TRBV11-2; no clear D. Per the germline V gene, CDR1 is SGHAT and CDR2 is FQNNGV. The germline V and J ends were trimmed by 0 bases and 13 bases, with 10 bases remaining between them. This CDR3 has 12 amino acids. The CDR3 DNA sequence: TGTGCCAGCAGCTTAGATTGGGGTTTTCAGTTCTTC. Translated, it gives CASSLDWGFQFF. Combining the CDR3 with reference TRBV11-2 and TRBJ2-1 gives the whole variable domain EAGVAQSPRYKIIEKRQSVAFWCNPISGHATLYWYQQILGQGPKLLIQFQNNGVVDDSQLPKDRFSAERLKGVDSTLKIQPAKLEDSAVYLCASSLDWGFQFFGPGTRLTVL.

Turning to this clone: Compared with germline, one end of the junction differs, possibly owing to a read error. The chain employs TRBV11-3 and TRBJ1-1, with a weak D call TRBD1 (6 bases). There are 13 residues in the CDR3. CDR1 SGHNT and CDR2 YENEEA come from the germline V gene. CDR3 loop: CTSSLTTGTEAFF. The CDR3 DNA sequence: TGTACCAGCAGCTTAACGACAGGCACTGAAGCTTTCTTT. The full variable domain, completed using reference TRBV11-3 and TRBJ1-1, is EAGVVQSPRYKIIEKKQPVAFWCNPISGHNTLYWYLQNLGQGPELLIRYENEEAVDDSQLPKDRFSAERLKGVDSTLKIQPAELGDSAVYLCTSSLTTGTEAFFGQGTRLTVV.

The CDR3 sequence is CASSFDRGSEAFF. The CDR3 bases are TGTGCCAGCAGCTTCGACAGGGGATCAGAAGCTTTCTTT. The genes are TRBV7-6 and TRBJ1-1; TRBD1 aligns across 8 bases. J was trimmed by 8 bases and V by 3 bases; bases with no gene match: 5. CDR1 is SGHVS and CDR2 is FNYEAQ in the germline V gene. The CDR3 extends over 13 amino acids.

The V gene is TRBV10-3, the J gene TRBJ2-7; D gene uncertain. The V gene lost 6 bases and the J gene lost 2 bases, with 11 bases spanning the gap. This CDR3 is built from 13 residues. CDR1 and CDR2 (germline): ENHRY, SYGVKD. This chain's CDR3 is CAIRGKTPYEQYF. The DNA of the CDR3 is TGTGCCATCAGGGGGAAGACCCCCTACGAGCAGTACTTC.

The rearrangement links TRBV7-2 to TRBJ1-2, with TRBD1 as a possible D gene (5 bases). This CDR3 has 13 residues. Germline loops: CDR1 SGHTA, CDR2 FQGNSA. The germline V and J ends were trimmed by 4 bases and 4 bases, with 10 bases remaining between them. The CDR3 is CASSSDTSYGYTF. CDR3 DNA: TGTGCCAGCAGCTCGGACACCTCCTATGGCTACACCTTC.

This chain links TRBV5-4 with TRBJ2-7; 9 nucleotides line up with TRBD1. Per the germline V gene, CDR1 is SGHNT and CDR2 is YYREEE (reference sequence). J lost 5 bases, V lost 2 bases, and 11 bases had no gene match. The CDR3 sequence is 16 residues long. CDR3 sequence: CASSFRPYRDRDEQYF. CDR3 coding DNA: TGTGCCAGCAGCTTTAGGCCATACCGGGACAGGGACGAGCAGTACTTC.

The chain uses TRBV7-9 and TRBJ2-5; D is ambiguous. The germline V gene encodes CDR1 SEHNR and CDR2 FQNEAQ (reference sequence). The V and J ends lost 4 bases and 1 base respectively, with 1 base between them. This CDR3 comprises 11 residues. The CDR3 DNA sequence: TGTGCCAGCAGCTCCCAAGAGACCCAGTACTTC. This codes for CASSSQETQYF.

The gene calls are TRBV5-8 and TRBJ2-3; 13 bases agree with TRBD2. The CDR3 extends over 18 amino acids. The V segment lost 1 base and the J segment 3 bases; nucleotides outside the gene matches: 8. In germline, CDR1 is SGHTS, CDR2 YDEGEE. The CDR3 DNA sequence: TGTGCCAGCAGCTTGAAGAGGACTAGCGGGAGTGAGACAGATACGCAGTATTTT. Its protein is CASSLKRTSGSETDTQYF. Using reference TRBV5-8 and TRBJ2-3 for the parts outside the CDR3, the full variable domain is EAGVTQSPTHLIKTRGQQATLRCSPISGHTSVYWYQQALGLGLQFLLWYDEGEERNRGNFPPRFSGRQFPNYSSELNVNALELEDSALYLCASSLKRTSGSETDTQYFGPGTRLTVL.

In its sample, this clone was seen a few times. V is TRBV7-6 and J is TRBJ2-1; D perhaps matches TRBD1 (5 bases). CDR1 is SGHVS, CDR2 FNYEAQ, per germline. V was trimmed by 5 bases and J by 4 bases, leaving 15 bases between them. This CDR3 spans 15 amino acids. The CDR3 loop is CASSTREEAYNEQFF. Here the CDR3 DNA reads TGTGCCAGCAGCACCAGGGAAGAGGCTTACAATGAGCAGTTCTTC.